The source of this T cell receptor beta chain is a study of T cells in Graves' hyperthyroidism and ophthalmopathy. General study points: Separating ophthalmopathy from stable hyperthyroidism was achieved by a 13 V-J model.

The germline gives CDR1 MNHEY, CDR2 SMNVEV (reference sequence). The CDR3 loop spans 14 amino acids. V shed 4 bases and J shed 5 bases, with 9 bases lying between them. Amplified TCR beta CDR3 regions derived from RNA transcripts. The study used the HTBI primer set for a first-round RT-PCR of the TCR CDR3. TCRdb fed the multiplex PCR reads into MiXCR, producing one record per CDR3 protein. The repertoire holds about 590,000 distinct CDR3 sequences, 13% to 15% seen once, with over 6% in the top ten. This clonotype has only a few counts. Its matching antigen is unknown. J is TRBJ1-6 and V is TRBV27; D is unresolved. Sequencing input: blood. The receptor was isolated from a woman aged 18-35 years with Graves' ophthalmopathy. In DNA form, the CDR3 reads TGTGCCAGCAGTTCCACAGCCCATAATTCACCCCTCCACTTT. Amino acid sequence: CASSSTAHNSPLHF.